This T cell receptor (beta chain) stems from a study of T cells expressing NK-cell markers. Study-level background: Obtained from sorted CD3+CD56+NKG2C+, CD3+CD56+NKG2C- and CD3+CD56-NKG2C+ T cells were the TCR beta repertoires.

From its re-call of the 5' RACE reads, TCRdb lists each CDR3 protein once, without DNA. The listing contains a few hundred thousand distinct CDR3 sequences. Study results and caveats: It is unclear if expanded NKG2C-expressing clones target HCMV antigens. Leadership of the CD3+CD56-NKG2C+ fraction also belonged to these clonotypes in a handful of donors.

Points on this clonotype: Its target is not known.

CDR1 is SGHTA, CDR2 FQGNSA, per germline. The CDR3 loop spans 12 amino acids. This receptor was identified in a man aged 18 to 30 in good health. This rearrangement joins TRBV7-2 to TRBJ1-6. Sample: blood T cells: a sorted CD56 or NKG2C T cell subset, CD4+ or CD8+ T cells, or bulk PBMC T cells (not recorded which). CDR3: CASRRVGSPLHF.